This is a list of T cell receptor beta chains from one sample in a study of cytomegalovirus exposure and HLA in healthy donors. Repertoires were generated with immunoSEQ multiplex PCR, while TCRdb's copy carries only in-frame clones and drops some. The table includes approximately 140,000 clones, roughly 77% detected once. The sample comprised PBMCs. Every receptor here comes from a human donor in good health. Both conserved end residues are part of each CDR3. A D gene is named only where the DNA matches it firmly. The size entry is marked missing in some rows and otherwise reads once, few, many or a size class.

v_gene	j_gene	d_gene	abundance	CDR3nt	CDR3aa
TRBV19	TRBJ2-2	TRBD2	NA	TGTGCCAGTAGTACCCTTTGGGGTGGTAGCGGGAGGGCCGGCACCGGGGAGCTGTTTTTT	CASSTLWGGSGRAGTGELFF
TRBV10-3	TRBJ2-7	TRBD1	NA	TGTGCCATCGGGAATATCATTGGTACCGGGACAGGGGCCTCTGATGGTACCTACGAGCAGTACTTC	CAIGNIIGTGTGASDGTYEQYF
TRBV7-9	TRBJ2-3	NA	NA	TGTGCCAGCAGCTTAGGGGCCGGACTAAGCACAGATACGCAGTATTTT	CASSLGAGLSTDTQYF
TRBV5-1	TRBJ2-3	NA	NA	TGCGCCAGCAGCCGGGGGCGGGAGACAGATACGCAGTATTTT	CASSRGRETDTQYF
TRBV2	TRBJ2-5	NA	NA	TGTGCCAGCAGATCCTCACTAGGGTGGGAGACCCAGTACTTC	CASRSSLGWETQYF
TRBV19	TRBJ1-4	NA	once	TGTGCCAGTACTCCAGGCAGGGCTCTGACAACTAATGAAAAACTGTTTTTT	CASTPGRALTTNEKLFF
TRBV19	TRBJ2-3	TRBD1	NA	TGTGCCAGTAGCGGACAGGGCAACACAGATACGCAGTATTTT	CASSGQGNTDTQYF
TRBV7-9	TRBJ1-1	NA	NA	TGTGCCAGCAGCCCGACAGTGAACACTGAAGCTTTCTTT	CASSPTVNTEAFF
TRBV15	TRBJ2-4	TRBD1	once	TGTGCCACCAGCAGAGATGGCGGACAGGGAGGAGAGGGGGCCAAAAACATTCAGTACTTC	CATSRDGGQGGEGAKNIQYF
TRBV19	TRBJ2-7	TRBD1	once	TGTGCCAGTAGCCGGGACAGGGGGCTGGAGCAGTACTTC	CASSRDRGLEQYF
TRBV19	TRBJ2-3	TRBD2	NA	TGTGCCAGTAGTCCGCCGCGACTAGCGGGAGGGTCAGATACGCAGTATTTT	CASSPPRLAGGSDTQYF
TRBV6-4	TRBJ2-7	TRBD2	once	TGTGCCAGCAGCGCTAGCGGGGGCGGTTACGAGCAGTACTTC	CASSASGGGYEQYF
TRBV9	TRBJ2-1	NA	NA	TGTGCCAGCAGCGTAGGAACTAGCCTCTCCTACAATGAGCAGTTCTTC	CASSVGTSLSYNEQFF
TRBV4-1	TRBJ2-1	TRBD1	NA	TGCGCCAGCAGCCACCCAGACAGGGATGAGCAGTTCTTC	CASSHPDRDEQFF
TRBV19	TRBJ1-5	NA	NA	TGTGCCAGTAGACCGGTTAGCAATCAGCCCCAGCATTTT	CASRPVSNQPQHF